The present T cell receptor (beta chain) was sequenced within a study of blood T cells in healthy people across ages. After removal of 6 bases from V and 12 bases from J, the junction contained 8 bases not matched to a gene. There are 12 residues in the CDR3. Primed by a sample-barcoded 5' primer and a J-beta primer mix, a second PCR proceeded for about 7 to 11 cycles. Each CDR3 protein gets one entry after TCRdb re-called the 5' RACE reads with MiXCR. The sample holds over a million distinct CDR3 sequences, 20% to 25% seen once. This sample was also put to use in a study of T cells of mothers and their children. That work states: The data showed no persistent microchimeric T cell clones.

The sequence came from a girl aged 2 to 9 in good health. The sequencing sample was made of blood. The genes are TRBV12-3 or TRBV12-4 and TRBJ2-1, with 7 positions matching TRBD1. CDR3 region: CASRRHRDRQFF. CDR3 nucleotides: TGTGCCAGCAGGCGACACCGGGACAGGCAGTTCTTC.